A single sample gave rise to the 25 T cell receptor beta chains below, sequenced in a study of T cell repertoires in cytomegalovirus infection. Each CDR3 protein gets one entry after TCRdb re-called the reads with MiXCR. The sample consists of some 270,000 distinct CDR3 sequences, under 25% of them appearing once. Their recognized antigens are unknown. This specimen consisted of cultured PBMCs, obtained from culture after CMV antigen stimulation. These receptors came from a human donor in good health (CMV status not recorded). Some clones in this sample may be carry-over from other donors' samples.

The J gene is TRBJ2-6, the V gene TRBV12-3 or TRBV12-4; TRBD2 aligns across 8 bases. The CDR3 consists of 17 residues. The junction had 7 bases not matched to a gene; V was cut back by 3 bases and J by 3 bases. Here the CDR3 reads CASSFSGGRYGANVLTF. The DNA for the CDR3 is TGTGCCAGCAGTTTTTCTGGCGGGAGGTATGGGGCCAACGTCCTGACTTTC.

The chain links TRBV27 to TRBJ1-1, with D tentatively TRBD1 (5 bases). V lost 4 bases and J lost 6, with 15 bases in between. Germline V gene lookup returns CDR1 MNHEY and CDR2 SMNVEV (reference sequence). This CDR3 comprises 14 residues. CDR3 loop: CASSSRLSTAEAFF. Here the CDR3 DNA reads TGTGCCAGCAGTTCTAGATTATCGACAGCTGAAGCTTTCTTT.

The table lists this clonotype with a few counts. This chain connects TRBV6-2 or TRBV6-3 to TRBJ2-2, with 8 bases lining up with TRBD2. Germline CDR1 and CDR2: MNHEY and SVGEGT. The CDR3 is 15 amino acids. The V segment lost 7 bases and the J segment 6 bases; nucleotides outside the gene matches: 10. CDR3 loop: CASTGTSILSGELFF. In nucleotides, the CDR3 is TGTGCCAGCACCGGGACTAGTATTTTGTCCGGGGAGCTGTTTTTT.

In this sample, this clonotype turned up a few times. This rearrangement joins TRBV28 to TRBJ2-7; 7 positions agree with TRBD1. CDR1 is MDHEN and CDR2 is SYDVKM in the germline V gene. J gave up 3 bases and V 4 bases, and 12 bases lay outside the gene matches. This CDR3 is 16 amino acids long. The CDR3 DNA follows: TGTGCCAGCAGTTCCACCGAACAGGGGCCGGGCTACGAGCAGTACTTC. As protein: CASSSTEQGPGYEQYF.

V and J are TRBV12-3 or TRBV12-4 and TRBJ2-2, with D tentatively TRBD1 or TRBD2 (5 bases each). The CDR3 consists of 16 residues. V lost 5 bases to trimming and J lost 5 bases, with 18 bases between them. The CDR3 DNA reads TGTGCCAGCAGTCCCGGGACCCTAATCCAGACCGGGGAGCTGTTTTTT. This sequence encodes CASSPGTLIQTGELFF.

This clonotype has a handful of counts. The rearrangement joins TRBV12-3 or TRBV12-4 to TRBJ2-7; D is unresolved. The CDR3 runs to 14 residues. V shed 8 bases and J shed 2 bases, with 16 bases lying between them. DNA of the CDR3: TGTGCCAGCGGCCTTGGGCCCTCCCCCTACGAGCAGTACTTC. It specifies CASGLGPSPYEQYF.

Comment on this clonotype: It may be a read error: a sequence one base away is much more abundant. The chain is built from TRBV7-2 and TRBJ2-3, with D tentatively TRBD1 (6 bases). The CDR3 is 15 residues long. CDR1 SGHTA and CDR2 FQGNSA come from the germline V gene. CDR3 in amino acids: CANSLRGGVTDTQYF. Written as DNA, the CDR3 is TGTGCCAACAGCTTACGAGGGGGTGTCACAGATACGCAGTATTTT.

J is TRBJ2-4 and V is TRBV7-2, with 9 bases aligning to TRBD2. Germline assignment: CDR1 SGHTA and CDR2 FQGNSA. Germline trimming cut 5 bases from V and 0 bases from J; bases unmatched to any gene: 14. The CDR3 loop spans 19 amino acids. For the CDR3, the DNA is TGTGCCAGCAGCCCCCGTGATAGCGGGAGTGTCCTAGCCAAAAACATTCAGTACTTC. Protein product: CASSPRDSGSVLAKNIQYF.

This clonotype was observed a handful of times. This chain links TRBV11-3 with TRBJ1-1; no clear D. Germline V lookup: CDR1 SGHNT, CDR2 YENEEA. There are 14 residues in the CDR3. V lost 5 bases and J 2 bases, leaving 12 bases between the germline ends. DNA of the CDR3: TGTGCCAGCAGCCCCCATTTCCGTAACACTGAAGCTTTCTTT. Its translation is CASSPHFRNTEAFF.

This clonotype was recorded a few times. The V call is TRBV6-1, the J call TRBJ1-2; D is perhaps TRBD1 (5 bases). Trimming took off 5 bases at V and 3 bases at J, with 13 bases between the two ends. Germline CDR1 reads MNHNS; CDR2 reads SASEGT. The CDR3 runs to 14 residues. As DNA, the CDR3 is TGTGCCAGCAGTCGACAGCCGAAAGACTATGGCTACACCTTC. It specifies CASSRQPKDYGYTF.

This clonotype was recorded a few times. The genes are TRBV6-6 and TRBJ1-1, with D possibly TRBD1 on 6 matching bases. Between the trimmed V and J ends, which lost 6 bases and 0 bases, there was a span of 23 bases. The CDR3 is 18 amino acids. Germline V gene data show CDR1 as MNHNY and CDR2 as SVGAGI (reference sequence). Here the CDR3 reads CASRPLQQGRAVNTEAFF. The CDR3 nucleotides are TGTGCCAGCAGACCACTTCAACAGGGAAGGGCGGTGAACACTGAAGCTTTCTTT.

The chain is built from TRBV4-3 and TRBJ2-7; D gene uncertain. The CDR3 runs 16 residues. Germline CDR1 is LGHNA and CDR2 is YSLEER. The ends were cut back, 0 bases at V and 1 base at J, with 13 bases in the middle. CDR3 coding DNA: TGCGCCAGCAGCCAAGATCGGGCTGGCAGATCCTACGAGCAGTACTTC. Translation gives CASSQDRAGRSYEQYF.

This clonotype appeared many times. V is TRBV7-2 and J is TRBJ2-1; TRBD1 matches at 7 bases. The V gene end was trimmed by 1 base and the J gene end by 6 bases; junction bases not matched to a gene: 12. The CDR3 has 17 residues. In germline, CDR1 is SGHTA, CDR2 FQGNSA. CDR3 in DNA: TGTGCCAGCAGCTTAGGGGGGACAGCGTCTGGGGGCAATGAGCAGTTCTTC. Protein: CASSLGGTASGGNEQFF.

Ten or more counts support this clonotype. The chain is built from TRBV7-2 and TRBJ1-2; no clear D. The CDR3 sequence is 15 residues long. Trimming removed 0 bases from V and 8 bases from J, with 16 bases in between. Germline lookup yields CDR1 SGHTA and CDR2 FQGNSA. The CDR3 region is CASSLAPAVQRGYTF. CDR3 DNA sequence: TGTGCCAGCAGCTTAGCCCCAGCGGTGCAAAGGGGCTACACCTTC.

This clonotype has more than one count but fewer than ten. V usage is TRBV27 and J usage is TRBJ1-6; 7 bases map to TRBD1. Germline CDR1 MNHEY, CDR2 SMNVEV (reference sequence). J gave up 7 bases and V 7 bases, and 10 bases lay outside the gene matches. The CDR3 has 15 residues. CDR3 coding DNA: TGTGCCAGCACTCCCCTTAGAGGGGGCAATTCACCCCTCCACTTT. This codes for CASTPLRGGNSPLHF.

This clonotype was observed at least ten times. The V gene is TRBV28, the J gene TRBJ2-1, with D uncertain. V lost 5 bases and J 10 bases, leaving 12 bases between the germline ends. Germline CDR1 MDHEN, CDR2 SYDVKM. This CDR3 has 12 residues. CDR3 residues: CASSLTRKEQFF. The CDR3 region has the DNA TGTGCCAGCAGTCTGACCCGGAAGGAGCAGTTCTTC.

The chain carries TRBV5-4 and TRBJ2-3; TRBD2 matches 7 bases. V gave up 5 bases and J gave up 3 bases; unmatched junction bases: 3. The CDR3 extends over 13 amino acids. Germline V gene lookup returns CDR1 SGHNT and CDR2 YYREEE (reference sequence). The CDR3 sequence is CASSRRETDTQYF. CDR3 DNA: TGTGCCAGCAGTCGGCGGGAGACAGATACGCAGTATTTT.

The CDR3 loop is CASSLGGTGVTGELFF. The CDR3, as DNA: TGTGCCAGCAGTTTGGGGGGGACAGGGGTTACCGGGGAGCTGTTTTTT. The gene calls are TRBV6-5 and TRBJ2-2; 10 bases are shared with TRBD1. CDR1 MNHEY and CDR2 SVGAGI come from the germline V gene. CDR3 length: 16 residues. V lost 4 bases, J lost 5 bases, and 7 bases stayed unmatched.

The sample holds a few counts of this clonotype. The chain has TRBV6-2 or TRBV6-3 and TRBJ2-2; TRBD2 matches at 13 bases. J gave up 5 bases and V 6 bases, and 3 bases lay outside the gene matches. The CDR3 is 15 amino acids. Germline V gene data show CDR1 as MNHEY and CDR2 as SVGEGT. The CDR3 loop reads CASSRTSGSTGELFF. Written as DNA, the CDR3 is TGTGCCAGCAGCCGGACTAGCGGGAGTACCGGGGAGCTGTTTTTT.

The CDR3 protein is CASSSSRGAYEQYF. CDR3 sequence (DNA): TGTGCCAGCAGCTCCTCTCGGGGGGCCTACGAGCAGTACTTC. V and J are TRBV28 and TRBJ2-7; 7 bases map to TRBD2. This CDR3 region has 14 residues. Trimming cost V 6 bases and J 2 bases; bases outside gene matches: 7. The germline V gene encodes CDR1 MDHEN and CDR2 SYDVKM.

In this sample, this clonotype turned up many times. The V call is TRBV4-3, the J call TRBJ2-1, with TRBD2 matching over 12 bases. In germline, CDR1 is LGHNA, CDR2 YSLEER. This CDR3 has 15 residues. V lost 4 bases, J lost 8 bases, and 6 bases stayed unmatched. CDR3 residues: CASSRGTSGSHEQFF. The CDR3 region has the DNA TGCGCCAGCAGCCGCGGGACTAGCGGGTCTCATGAGCAGTTCTTC.

The CDR3 DNA reads TGTGCCAGCAGTGAAGCGCAGTGGGCAGGGTCTGGCTACACCTTC. It codes for CASSEAQWAGSGYTF. The chain employs TRBV2 and TRBJ1-2, with D tentatively TRBD1 (5 bases). Germline V CDR1 and CDR2: SNHLY, FYNNEI. Trimming took off 0 bases at V and 7 bases at J, with 15 bases between the two ends. This CDR3 is 15 amino acids long.

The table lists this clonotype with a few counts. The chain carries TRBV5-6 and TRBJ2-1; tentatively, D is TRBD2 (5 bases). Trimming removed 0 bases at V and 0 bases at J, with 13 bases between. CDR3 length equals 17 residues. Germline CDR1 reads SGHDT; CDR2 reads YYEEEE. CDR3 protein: CASSLDRTFVSYNEQFF. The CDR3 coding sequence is TGTGCCAGCAGCTTGGACCGGACTTTCGTCTCCTACAATGAGCAGTTCTTC.

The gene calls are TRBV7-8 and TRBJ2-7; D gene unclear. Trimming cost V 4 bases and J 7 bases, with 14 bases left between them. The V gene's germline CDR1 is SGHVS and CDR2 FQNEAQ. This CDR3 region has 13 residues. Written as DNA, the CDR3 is TGTGCCAGCAGCTCCCCCCCCCGCCTAGAGCAGTACGTC. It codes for CASSSPPRLEQYV.

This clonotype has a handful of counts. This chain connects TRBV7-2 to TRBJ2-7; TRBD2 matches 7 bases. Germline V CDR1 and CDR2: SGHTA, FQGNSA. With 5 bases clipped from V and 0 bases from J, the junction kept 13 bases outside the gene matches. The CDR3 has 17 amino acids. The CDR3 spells CASSQFLLAASSYEQYF. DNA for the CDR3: TGTGCCAGCAGCCAGTTCCTTCTAGCGGCGAGCTCCTACGAGCAGTACTTC. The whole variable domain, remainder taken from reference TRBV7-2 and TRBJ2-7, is GAGVSQSPSNKVTEKGKDVELRCDPISGHTALYWYRQSLGQGLEFLIYFQGNSAPDKSGLPSDRFSAERTGGSVSTLTIQRTQQEDSAVYLCASSQFLLAASSYEQYFGPGTRLTVT.